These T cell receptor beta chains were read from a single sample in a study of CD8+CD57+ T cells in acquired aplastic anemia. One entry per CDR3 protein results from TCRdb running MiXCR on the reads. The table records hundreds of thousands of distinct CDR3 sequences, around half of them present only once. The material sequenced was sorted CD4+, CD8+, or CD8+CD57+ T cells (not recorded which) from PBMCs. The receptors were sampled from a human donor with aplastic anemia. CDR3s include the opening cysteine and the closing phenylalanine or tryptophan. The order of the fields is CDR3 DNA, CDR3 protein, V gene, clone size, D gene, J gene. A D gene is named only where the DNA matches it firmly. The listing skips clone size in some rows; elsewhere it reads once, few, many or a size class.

CDR3 DNA: TGTGCCAGCAGCCCGACTAGCGGGGTCCAAGAGACCCAGTACTTC; CDR3 protein: CASSPTSGVQETQYF; V gene: TRBV7-2; clone size: .; D gene: TRBD2; J gene: TRBJ2-5
CDR3 DNA: TGTGCCAGCAGTCACTGGACAGGGGATAACTATGGCTACACCTTC; CDR3 protein: CASSHWTGDNYGYTF; V gene: TRBV12-3/TRBV12-4; clone size: .; D gene: TRBD1; J gene: TRBJ1-2
CDR3 DNA: TGTGCCAGCAGTTACTCGATCGGCGGTAATGGCTACACCTTC; CDR3 protein: CASSYSIGGNGYTF; V gene: TRBV6-2/TRBV6-3; clone size: few; D gene: .; J gene: TRBJ1-2
CDR3 DNA: TGCAGTGCCGTCCCCCCCCAGAGGGCGGGGTCCTACAATGAGCAGTTCTTC; CDR3 protein: CSAVPPQRAGSYNEQFF; V gene: TRBV20-1; clone size: .; D gene: .; J gene: TRBJ2-1
CDR3 DNA: TGCAGTGCTGGAGGGAGCGGGACCTCCTACAATGAGCAGTTCTTC; CDR3 protein: CSAGGSGTSYNEQFF; V gene: TRBV20-1; clone size: many; D gene: TRBD2; J gene: TRBJ2-1
CDR3 DNA: TGCGCCAGCAGCGATACCGGGACAGGGGACTACGAGCAGTACTTC; CDR3 protein: CASSDTGTGDYEQYF; V gene: TRBV5-1; clone size: many; D gene: TRBD1; J gene: TRBJ2-7
CDR3 DNA: TGCGCCAGCAGCCAAGATGCGGGGACTCCCCTCTACAGTGAGCAGTTCTTC; CDR3 protein: CASSQDAGTPLYSEQFF; V gene: TRBV4-1; clone size: .; D gene: .; J gene: TRBJ2-1
CDR3 DNA: TGTGCCAGCAGTGCTAGAGGGACTAGCCCCAATGAGCAGTTCTTC; CDR3 protein: CASSARGTSPNEQFF; V gene: TRBV6-2/TRBV6-3; clone size: .; D gene: TRBD2; J gene: TRBJ2-1
CDR3 DNA: TGTGCCAGCAGCTTCAAGGGGCCCTACGAGCAGTACTTC; CDR3 protein: CASSFKGPYEQYF; V gene: TRBV7-2; clone size: .; D gene: .; J gene: TRBJ2-7
CDR3 DNA: TGTGCCTGGAGAAGGCTGGGGTTCGAGCAGTACTTC; CDR3 protein: CAWRRLGFEQYF; V gene: TRBV30; clone size: .; D gene: .; J gene: TRBJ2-7
CDR3 DNA: TGCAGTGCTAGATACATGGACAGGGATTATTCACCCCTCCACTTT; CDR3 protein: CSARYMDRDYSPLHF; V gene: TRBV20-1; clone size: .; D gene: TRBD1; J gene: TRBJ1-6
CDR3 DNA: TGCAGCGTTGCGTCCTCCGGGGAGCTGTTTTTT; CDR3 protein: CSVASSGELFF; V gene: TRBV29-1; clone size: many; D gene: .; J gene: TRBJ2-2
CDR3 DNA: TGTGCCAGTAGCGACGGACAGCGCAGCTCCTACGAGCAGTACTTC; CDR3 protein: CASSDGQRSSYEQYF; V gene: TRBV19; clone size: .; D gene: .; J gene: TRBJ2-7
CDR3 DNA: TGTGCCAGTAGTATTCCAGATCAGCCCCAGCATTTT; CDR3 protein: CASSIPDQPQHF; V gene: TRBV19; clone size: many; D gene: .; J gene: TRBJ1-5
CDR3 DNA: TGTGCCAGTAGTATAGATTTCACAGGGTGGATTAATGAGCAGTTCTTC; CDR3 protein: CASSIDFTGWINEQFF; V gene: TRBV19; clone size: many; D gene: .; J gene: TRBJ2-1
CDR3 DNA: TGCGCCAGCAGTGAAGCACAGGAGAATCAGCCCCAGCATTTT; CDR3 protein: CASSEAQENQPQHF; V gene: TRBV10-2; clone size: .; D gene: .; J gene: TRBJ1-5
CDR3 DNA: TGTGCCAGCGGGGGGAACACTGAAGCTTTCTTT; CDR3 protein: CASGGNTEAFF; V gene: TRBV2; clone size: many; D gene: .; J gene: TRBJ1-1
CDR3 DNA: TGTGCCAGCAGTGTTCTCTTCTGGGGGTATTGGGAGACCCAGTACTTC; CDR3 protein: CASSVLFWGYWETQYF; V gene: TRBV6-1; clone size: .; D gene: .; J gene: TRBJ2-5
CDR3 DNA: TGCAGTGCTACGGGACTTTCCTACGAGCAGTACTTC; CDR3 protein: CSATGLSYEQYF; V gene: TRBV20-1; clone size: many; D gene: .; J gene: TRBJ2-7
CDR3 DNA: TGCGCCAGCAGCGACGGACTAGCGGGAGGGAATTCACCCCTCCACTTT; CDR3 protein: CASSDGLAGGNSPLHF; V gene: TRBV5-1; clone size: .; D gene: .; J gene: TRBJ1-6
CDR3 DNA: TGTGCCAGCATGGCCACGGCGACTCCTGAAGCTTTCTTT; CDR3 protein: CASMATATPEAFF; V gene: TRBV6-5; clone size: .; D gene: .; J gene: TRBJ1-1
CDR3 DNA: TGTGCCAGCAGCTTAGGGACCGAGAACTATGGCTACACCTTC; CDR3 protein: CASSLGTENYGYTF; V gene: TRBV7-3; clone size: .; D gene: .; J gene: TRBJ1-2
CDR3 DNA: TGTGCCAGCAGTTACCCCCCACTAGCGGGGGGTTGGTACACCGGGGAGCTGTTTTTT; CDR3 protein: CASSYPPLAGGWYTGELFF; V gene: TRBV6-2/TRBV6-3; clone size: few; D gene: TRBD2; J gene: TRBJ2-2
CDR3 DNA: TGCAGTGCTCCATGGGATCCGGGCGACTATGGCTACACCTTC; CDR3 protein: CSAPWDPGDYGYTF; V gene: TRBV20-1; clone size: many; D gene: .; J gene: TRBJ1-2
CDR3 DNA: TGTGCCAGCAGCTTAACAACAGGGTACTACAATGAGCAGTTCTTC; CDR3 protein: CASSLTTGYYNEQFF; V gene: TRBV7-6; clone size: many; D gene: .; J gene: TRBJ2-1
CDR3 DNA: TGTGCCAGCACTGAACAGGGGCTAGCGGGGGTTGAGCAGTATTTT; CDR3 protein: CASTEQGLAGVEQYF; V gene: TRBV2; clone size: .; D gene: TRBD2; J gene: TRBJ2-3
CDR3 DNA: TGTGCCACCAGCAGACGCGGACAGGGAGATTCACCCCTCCACTTT; CDR3 protein: CATSRRGQGDSPLHF; V gene: TRBV15; clone size: .; D gene: TRBD1; J gene: TRBJ1-6
CDR3 DNA: TGTGCCAGCAGTCGGGGGGGCGCCTACGGGCAGTACTTC; CDR3 protein: CASSRGGAYGQYF; V gene: TRBV27; clone size: .; D gene: TRBD2; J gene: TRBJ2-7
CDR3 DNA: TGTGCCAGCAAAAGGAGGGGCTCTGGGGCCAACGTCCTGACTTTC; CDR3 protein: CASKRRGSGANVLTF; V gene: TRBV7-2; clone size: many; D gene: .; J gene: TRBJ2-6
CDR3 DNA: TGTGCCAGCAGGGGCAGGGGTTACGAGCAGTACTTC; CDR3 protein: CASRGRGYEQYF; V gene: TRBV6-5; clone size: few; D gene: .; J gene: TRBJ2-7
CDR3 DNA: TGTGCCAGCAGCTTAGTTGGACAGGGGGCTTCACCCCTCCACTTT; CDR3 protein: CASSLVGQGASPLHF; V gene: TRBV7-2; clone size: .; D gene: TRBD1; J gene: TRBJ1-6
CDR3 DNA: TGTGCCTGGACGGGACAGCAGAGCTCCTACGAGCAGTACTTC; CDR3 protein: CAWTGQQSSYEQYF; V gene: TRBV30; clone size: .; D gene: TRBD1; J gene: TRBJ2-7